The 32 T cell receptor beta chains below come from one sample, sequenced in a study of CD8 T cells in Susac syndrome. When the RNA was reverse transcribed, random hexamers were used with an input of about 0.45 to 1 ug. From the immunoSEQ multiplex PCR reads, TCRdb called clonotypes with MiXCR, one entry per CDR3 protein. The repertoire holds just over 300,000 distinct CDR3 sequences, with approximately 90% as singletons. Sequences were obtained from CD4+ T cells from PBMCs. These receptor sequences come from a human donor with multiple sclerosis.

The rearrangement joins TRBV5-4 to TRBJ2-2, with TRBD1 as a possible D gene (6 bases). Germline V lookup: CDR1 SGHNT, CDR2 YYREEE (reference sequence). This CDR3 spans 12 amino acids. The V end lost 5 bases, the J end lost 8 bases, and 10 bases lay between the germline ends. The CDR3 DNA is TGTGCCAGCAGGGTTGGACAGGGGGAGCTGTTTTTT. It yields the protein CASRVGQGELFF.

The genes are TRBV6-1 and TRBJ1-5, with a possible D match to TRBD1 (6 bases). Germline-derived CDR1 and CDR2 are MNHNS and SASEGT. This CDR3 region has 17 residues. V lost 3 bases and J lost 1, with 16 bases in between. The CDR3 DNA is TGTGCCAGCAGTGAGCACAGGGTGGGGCCAAGCAATCAGCCCCAGCATTTT. Amino acid sequence: CASSEHRVGPSNQPQHF.

V usage is TRBV11-1 and J usage is TRBJ2-6, with a tentative D call TRBD2 (7 bases). Germline CDR1 SGHAT, CDR2 FQDESV (reference sequence). The CDR3 contains 13 residues. V lost 5 bases to trimming and J lost 12 bases, with 14 bases between them. CDR3 nucleotide sequence: TGTGCCAGCAGCCTGGCGGGGGCTGGCGTCCTGACTTTC. Translated, it gives CASSLAGAGVLTF.

The J gene is TRBJ1-2, the V gene TRBV18, with D tentatively TRBD1 (6 bases). The CDR3 sequence is 15 residues long. Trimming took off 3 bases at V and 5 bases at J, with 16 bases between the two ends. Per germline, CDR1 KGHSH and CDR2 LQKENI. The chain's CDR3 is CASSPNRTASYGYTF. The DNA of the CDR3 is TGTGCCAGCTCACCGAACCGGACAGCATCTTATGGCTACACCTTC.

The genes are TRBV7-2 and TRBJ1-2; D uncertain. Looked up from germline, CDR1 is SGHTA and CDR2 is FQGNSA. The ends were cut back, 5 bases at V and 7 bases at J, with 11 bases in the middle. The CDR3 has 12 amino acids. In DNA form, the CDR3 reads TGTGCCAGCAGCCTAATCACATCTGGCTACACCTTC. Translation gives CASSLITSGYTF.

The chain uses TRBV30 and TRBJ2-3, with D possibly matching TRBD1 (6 bases). The CDR3 covers 14 residues. Germline V lookup: CDR1 GTSNPN, CDR2 SVGIG (reference sequence). The germline V and J ends were trimmed by 3 bases and 5 bases, with 15 bases remaining between them. The chain's CDR3 is CAWRVWGRGDTQYF. For the CDR3, the DNA is TGTGCCTGGAGGGTATGGGGGCGTGGAGATACGCAGTATTTT.

This rearrangement joins TRBV2 to TRBJ2-5; the D gene could be TRBD1 or TRBD2 (6 bases each). The CDR3 totals 15 residues. Looked up from germline, CDR1 is SNHLY and CDR2 is FYNNEI. V was pared by 4 bases and J by 7 bases, with 19 bases between. CDR3 nucleotides: TGTGCCAGCAGTGGGGGAGGACAGAAATCCTCGACCCAGTACTTC. Its translation is CASSGGGQKSSTQYF.

The rearrangement uses TRBV6-6 and TRBJ2-3, with a tentative D call TRBD1 (5 bases). V was clipped by 2 bases and J by 3 bases, with 12 bases between them. The CDR3 covers 15 residues. Germline V gene lookup returns CDR1 MNHNY and CDR2 SVGAGI (reference sequence). The CDR3 DNA reads as TGTGCCAGCAGTTACGGGGCGGCTCGAACAGATACGCAGTATTTT. The encoded protein is CASSYGAARTDTQYF.

The CDR3 region has the DNA TGTGCCAGCAGCGTAGAGTCGGAAGCCCCCCTCCACTTT. It codes for CASSVESEAPLHF. This chain joins TRBV9 and TRBJ1-6; D not resolved. V lost 0 bases to trimming and J lost 13 bases, with 11 bases between them. Germline V lookup: CDR1 SGDLS, CDR2 YYNGEE. The CDR3 is 13 amino acids.

J is TRBJ2-3 and V is TRBV10-3; D gene unclear. There are 12 residues in the CDR3. In germline, CDR1 is ENHRY, CDR2 SYGVKD. V was cut by 4 bases and J by 4 bases, with 6 bases left in between. DNA for the CDR3: TGTGCCATCAGTGTAAGACCAGATACGCAGTATTTT. Its protein product is CAISVRPDTQYF.

The rearrangement uses TRBV12-3 or TRBV12-4 and TRBJ1-5; D unclear. Trimming cost V 3 bases and J 1 base, with 10 bases left between them. The CDR3 consists of 15 residues. The CDR3 is CASSFQAASNQPQHF. The CDR3 bases are TGTGCCAGCAGTTTTCAGGCTGCCAGCAATCAGCCCCAGCATTTT.

The V call is TRBV3-1, the J call TRBJ1-4; a weak D match, TRBD1 (6 bases). Trimming shortened V by 4 bases and J by 5 bases, and 14 bases separated the two germline ends. CDR1 and CDR2 from the germline V gene are LGHDT and YNNKEL (reference sequence). The CDR3 is 15 amino acids. This CDR3 is CASSRNRAWNEKLFF. The CDR3 DNA reads as TGTGCCAGCAGCCGAAACAGGGCGTGGAATGAAAAACTGTTTTTT.

CDR3 DNA sequence: TGCAGCGCCCACGACAGGGGGAACACTGAAGCTTTCTTT. It is translated as CSAHDRGNTEAFF. The chain carries TRBV29-1 and TRBJ1-1, with 8 positions matching TRBD1. The CDR3 spans 13 residues. V trimming: 7 bases; J trimming: 1 base; junction bases outside the gene matches: 5. Germline CDR1 is SQVTM and CDR2 is ANQGSEA.

This rearrangement joins TRBV29-1 to TRBJ1-6; D is unclear. This CDR3 comprises 13 residues. V was clipped by 3 bases and J by 10 bases, with 13 bases between them. Germline CDR1 is SQVTM and CDR2 is ANQGSEA. The DNA of the CDR3 is TGCAGCGTTGAGGTTACAGCAGGATCACCCCTCCACTTT. Its translation is CSVEVTAGSPLHF. The variable domain in full, with the rest retrieved from reference TRBV29-1 and TRBJ1-6, is SAVISQKPSRDICQRGTSLTIQCQVDSQVTMMFWYRQQPGQSLTLIATANQGSEATYESGFVIDKFPISRPNLTFSTLTVSNMSPEDSSIYLCSVEVTAGSPLHFGNGTRLTVT.

This chain links TRBV7-2 with TRBJ2-6; D ambiguous. V shed 0 bases and J shed 0 bases, with 6 bases lying between them. Germline assignment: CDR1 SGHTA and CDR2 FQGNSA. CDR3 length: 16 residues. CDR3 in DNA: TGTGCCAGCAGCTTAGCGCGGAACTCTGGGGCCAACGTCCTGACTTTC. Its translation is CASSLARNSGANVLTF.

V gene TRBV19 combines with J gene TRBJ1-5, with a weak D call TRBD1 (5 bases). Trimming cost V 3 bases and J 3 bases, with 12 bases left between them. CDR1 is LNHDA, CDR2 SQIVND, per germline (reference sequence). The CDR3 totals 15 residues. CDR3 nucleotide sequence: TGTGCCAGTAGTATCCACGACAGCCTCAATCAGCCCCAGCATTTT. Residues: CASSIHDSLNQPQHF.

CDR3 sequence reads: CASSQDWAGPSNEQFF. The CDR3 region has the DNA TGTGCCAGCAGCCAAGATTGGGCAGGCCCGTCGAATGAGCAGTTCTTC. V and J are TRBV4-2 and TRBJ2-1; D remains ambiguous. CDR3 size: 16 residues. The ends were cut back, 0 bases at V and 7 bases at J, with 16 bases in the middle. Germline V gene sequence: CDR1 LGHNA, CDR2 YNFKEQ.

The CDR3 nucleotides read TGTGCCAGCAGTGTCCGGTACAATGAGCAGTTCTTC. Translation gives CASSVRYNEQFF. The V and J genes are TRBV6-1 and TRBJ2-1, with D unclear. Germline assignment: CDR1 MNHNS and CDR2 SASEGT. V gave up 4 bases and J gave up 4 bases, with 5 bases separating them. The CDR3 contains 12 residues.

The genes are TRBV5-6 and TRBJ2-1, with 8 positions matching TRBD2. Per the germline V gene, CDR1 is SGHDT and CDR2 is YYEEEE. CDR3 size: 16 residues. Trimming cost V 4 bases and J 2 bases; bases outside gene matches: 8. The CDR3 is CASSPLGSGAYNEQFF. For the CDR3, the DNA is TGTGCCAGCAGCCCCCTCGGTAGCGGGGCCTACAATGAGCAGTTCTTC.

The chain recombines TRBV21-1 with TRBJ2-6; TRBD1, the D gene given by the table, was not confirmed from the DNA. TRBV21-1 has pseudogene status. CDR3 length: 18 residues. CDR3 in amino acids: CASSHDRSVEGGANVLTF. DNA of the CDR3: TGTGCCAGCAGCCACGACAGGTCGGTGGAAGGTGGGGCCAACGTCCTGACTTTC.

The J gene is TRBJ1-1, the V gene TRBV12-3 or TRBV12-4; 8 nucleotides match TRBD1. V lost 6 bases and J lost 2; bases outside the gene matches: 5. There are 14 residues in the CDR3. The CDR3 reads CASRLTGGNTEAFF. The CDR3 nucleotides are TGTGCCAGCAGACTAACAGGGGGAAACACTGAAGCTTTCTTT.

V gene TRBV29-1 combines with J gene TRBJ1-4, with D hard to call. The CDR3 is 14 residues long. Trimming left V 4 bases short and J 4 bases short, with 13 bases between. CDR1 is SQVTM and CDR2 is ANQGSEA in the germline V gene. CDR3 sequence reads: CSVGYQANNEKLFF. The DNA of the CDR3 is TGCAGCGTTGGTTATCAGGCCAATAATGAAAAACTGTTTTTT.

The V call is TRBV5-1, the J call TRBJ2-7, with 8 bases matching TRBD1. V dropped 2 bases and J dropped 5; count of bases not matched to a gene: 12. Germline V CDR1 and CDR2: SGHRS, YFSETQ. This CDR3 is 16 amino acids long. As DNA, the CDR3 is TGCGCCAGCAGCTTCTCGACCGGGACAGGCGCCCACGAGCAGTACTTC. Its translation is CASSFSTGTGAHEQYF.

The table lists this clonotype with a count of one. J is TRBJ2-7 and V is TRBV5-1; D is undetermined. CDR1 SGHRS and CDR2 YFSETQ come from the germline V gene. The CDR3 consists of 16 residues. Trimming left V 4 bases short and J 3 bases short, with 20 bases between. CDR3 DNA sequence: TGCGCCAGCAGCCTCGATCCGGGCCCCTCGATCTACGAGCAGTACTTC. Protein sequence: CASSLDPGPSIYEQYF. Variable domain in full (rest from reference TRBV5-1 and TRBJ2-7): KAGVTQTPRYLIKTRGQQVTLSCSPISGHRSVSWYQQTPGQGLQFLFEYFSETQRNKGNFPGRFSGRQFSNSRSEMNVSTLELGDSALYLCASSLDPGPSIYEQYFGPGTRLTVT.

The chain employs TRBV20-1 and TRBJ2-1, with a weak D call TRBD2 (6 bases). The CDR3 is 11 amino acids. Trimming removed 3 bases at V and 6 bases at J, with 6 bases between. CDR1 is DFQATT and CDR2 is SNEGSKA in the germline V gene (reference sequence). DNA for the CDR3: TGCAGTGCTAGGGGGGGCAATGAGCAGTTCTTC. As protein: CSARGGNEQFF.

CDR3 sequence: CASSQPGLATDTQYF. The DNA of the CDR3 is TGCGCCAGCAGCCAACCCGGACTAGCGACAGATACGCAGTATTTT. The J gene is TRBJ2-3, the V gene TRBV4-1; 9 bases fit TRBD2. Germline CDR1 and CDR2: MGHRA and YSYEKL. V lost 2 bases to trimming and J lost 3 bases; unmatched junction nucleotides: 3. The CDR3 length is 15 residues.

The J gene is TRBJ1-5, the V gene TRBV7-9; no definite D call. V was trimmed by 3 bases and J by 4 bases, leaving 7 bases between them. The CDR3 has 13 residues. CDR1 is SEHNR, CDR2 FQNEAQ, per germline (reference sequence). The CDR3 nucleotides read TGTGCCAGCAGCTTCGAAGGGAATCAGCCCCAGCATTTT. Amino acids: CASSFEGNQPQHF.

J is TRBJ1-5 and V is TRBV18, with D tentatively TRBD1 (5 bases). With 3 bases removed from V and 4 bases from J, the gap between germline ends came to 13 bases. The CDR3 consists of 15 residues. Germline V gene lookup returns CDR1 KGHSH and CDR2 LQKENI. DNA for the CDR3: TGTGCCAGCTCACCGGGGCAGCCAACTAATCAGCCCCAGCATTTT. It is translated as CASSPGQPTNQPQHF. The variable domain in full, with the rest retrieved from reference TRBV18 and TRBJ1-5, is NAGVMQNPRHLVRRRGQEARLRCSPMKGHSHVYWYRQLPEEGLKFMVYLQKENIIDESGMPKERFSAEFPKEGPSILRIQQVVRGDSAAYFCASSPGQPTNQPQHFGDGTRLSIL.

The chain links TRBV7-2 to TRBJ2-7; D uncertain. The CDR3 length is 11 residues. V dropped 4 bases and J dropped 7 bases, with 8 bases sitting between them. Germline CDR1 and CDR2: SGHTA and FQGNSA. The CDR3 region is CASSSLWEQYF. CDR3 DNA: TGTGCCAGCAGCTCCCTTTGGGAGCAGTACTTC.

This chain joins TRBV5-6 and TRBJ2-2; the D is unclear. CDR1 SGHDT and CDR2 YYEEEE come from the germline V gene. This CDR3 has 15 amino acids. The V end lost 0 bases, the J end lost 0 bases, and 6 bases lay between the germline ends. The CDR3 is CASSLGHSNTGELFF. DNA for the CDR3: TGTGCCAGCAGCTTGGGACATTCGAACACCGGGGAGCTGTTTTTT.

The J gene is TRBJ2-7, the V gene TRBV9; D is unclear. The length of the CDR3 is 14 residues. With 0 bases removed from V and 2 bases from J, the gap between germline ends came to 9 bases. Germline CDR1 SGDLS, CDR2 YYNGEE. The CDR3 DNA follows: TGTGCCAGCAGCGTAGGGATAGGCCCCTACGAGCAGTACTTC. This gives the protein CASSVGIGPYEQYF.

The chain joins TRBV7-9 to TRBJ2-3; unclear D gene. Trimming stripped 6 bases from V and 6 bases from J, with 13 bases between. The CDR3 spans 13 residues. Per the germline V gene, CDR1 is SEHNR and CDR2 is FQNEAQ (reference sequence). The CDR3 nucleotides read TGTGCCAGCAGACTGGACCTTGGGGATACGCAGTATTTT. Encoded protein: CASRLDLGDTQYF.